The entry that follows covers one T cell receptor (beta chain) sequence. Other DNA sequences within the sample encode an identical CDR3. The protocol was immunoSEQ multiplex PCR, while the TCRdb copy is restricted to in-frame clones and leaves out a portion. The repertoire holds 200,000 to 300,000 clones, about nine tenths seen once, with 3.5% to 4% in the top ten. The sample comes from a study of blood T cell repertoires in COVID-19. Germline-derived CDR1 and CDR2 are KGHSH and LQKENI. The length of the CDR3 is 13 residues. The V end was cut by 3 bases, the J end by 4 bases, with 7 bases between. Sequenced input: PBMCs or T cells enriched from blood (not recorded which). The rearrangement joins TRBV18 to TRBJ1-5, with D maybe TRBD1 (5 bases). This clonotype was obtained from a woman in her 30s with acute COVID-19. The CDR3 DNA reads TGTGCCAGCTCACCCGGGGGGAATCAGCCCCAGCATTTT. Residues: CASSPGGNQPQHF.